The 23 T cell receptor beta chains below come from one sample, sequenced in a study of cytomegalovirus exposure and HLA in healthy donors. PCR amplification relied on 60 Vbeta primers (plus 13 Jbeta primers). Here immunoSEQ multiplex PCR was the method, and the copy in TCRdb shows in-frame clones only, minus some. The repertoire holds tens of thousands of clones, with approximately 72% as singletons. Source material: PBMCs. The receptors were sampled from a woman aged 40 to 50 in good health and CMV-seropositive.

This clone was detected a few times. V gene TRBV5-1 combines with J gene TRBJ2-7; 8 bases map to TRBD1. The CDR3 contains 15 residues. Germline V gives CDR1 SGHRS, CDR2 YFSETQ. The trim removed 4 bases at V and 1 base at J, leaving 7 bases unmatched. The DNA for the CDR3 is TGCGCCAGCAGCAAAGGACAGGGACGGTCCTACGAGCAGTACTTC. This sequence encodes CASSKGQGRSYEQYF. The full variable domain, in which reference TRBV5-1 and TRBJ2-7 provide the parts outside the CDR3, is KAGVTQTPRYLIKTRGQQVTLSCSPISGHRSVSWYQQTPGQGLQFLFEYFSETQRNKGNFPGRFSGRQFSNSRSEMNVSTLELGDSALYLCASSKGQGRSYEQYFGPGTRLTVT.

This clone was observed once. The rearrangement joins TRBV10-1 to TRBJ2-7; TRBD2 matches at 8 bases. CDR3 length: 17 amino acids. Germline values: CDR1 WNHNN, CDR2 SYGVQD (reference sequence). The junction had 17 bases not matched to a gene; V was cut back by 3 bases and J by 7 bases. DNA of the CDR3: TGCGCCAGCAGTGAAACAGTCCAAGCGGGGGAGACGGGGGAGCAGTACTTC. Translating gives CASSETVQAGETGEQYF.

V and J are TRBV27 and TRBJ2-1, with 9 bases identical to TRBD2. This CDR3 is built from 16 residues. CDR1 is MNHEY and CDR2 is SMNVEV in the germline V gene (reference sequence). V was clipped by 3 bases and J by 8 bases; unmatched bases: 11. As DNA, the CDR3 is TGTGCCAGCAGTTTGGGGGGCGGGGGGGGCTGGGATGAGCAGTTCTTC. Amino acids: CASSLGGGGGWDEQFF.

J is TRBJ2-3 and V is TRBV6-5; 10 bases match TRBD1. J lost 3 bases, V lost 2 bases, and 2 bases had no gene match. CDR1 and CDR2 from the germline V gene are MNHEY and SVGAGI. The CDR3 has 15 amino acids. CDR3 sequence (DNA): TGTGCCAGCAGTTACGGGACAGGGGCGACAGATACGCAGTATTTT. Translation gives CASSYGTGATDTQYF.

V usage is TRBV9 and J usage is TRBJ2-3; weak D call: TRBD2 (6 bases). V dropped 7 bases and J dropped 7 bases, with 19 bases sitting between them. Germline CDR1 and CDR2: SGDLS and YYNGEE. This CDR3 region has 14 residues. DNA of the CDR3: TGTGCCAGCGGGGAGGCAGGCCGGGGGAATACGCAGTATTTT. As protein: CASGEAGRGNTQYF.

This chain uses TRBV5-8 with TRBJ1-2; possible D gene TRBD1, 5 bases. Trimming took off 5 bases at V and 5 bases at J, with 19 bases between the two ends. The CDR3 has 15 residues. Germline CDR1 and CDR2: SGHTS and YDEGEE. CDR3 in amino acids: CASRRVVGHEYGYTF. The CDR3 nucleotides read TGTGCCAGCAGAAGAGTGGTCGGACACGAATATGGCTACACCTTC.

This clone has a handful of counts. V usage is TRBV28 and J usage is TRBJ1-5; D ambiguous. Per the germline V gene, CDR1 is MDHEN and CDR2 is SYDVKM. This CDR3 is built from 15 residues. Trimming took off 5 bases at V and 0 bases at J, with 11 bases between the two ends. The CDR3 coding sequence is TGTGCCAGCAGTCTCTCTCCGTATAGCAATCAGCCCCAGCATTTT. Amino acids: CASSLSPYSNQPQHF.

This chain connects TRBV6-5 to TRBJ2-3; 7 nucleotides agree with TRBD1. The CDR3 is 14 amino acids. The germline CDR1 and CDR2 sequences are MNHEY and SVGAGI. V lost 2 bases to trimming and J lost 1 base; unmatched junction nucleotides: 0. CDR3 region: CASSYQGGTDTQYF. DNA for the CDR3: TGTGCCAGCAGTTACCAGGGGGGCACAGATACGCAGTATTTT.

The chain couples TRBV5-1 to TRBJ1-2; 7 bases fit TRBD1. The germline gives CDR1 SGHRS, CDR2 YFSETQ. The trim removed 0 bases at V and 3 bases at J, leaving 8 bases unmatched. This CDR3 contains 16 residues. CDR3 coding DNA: TGCGCCAGCAGCTTGGCCCTAGCAGGGGGTCACTATGGCTACACCTTC. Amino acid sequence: CASSLALAGGHYGYTF.

CDR3 bases: TGTGCCAGCAGCCCTAACCGGGGGGCAAATCGAGAGACCCAGTACTTC. Residues: CASSPNRGANRETQYF. The chain has TRBV21-1 and TRBJ2-5; TRBD2 is the table's D call, not checked against the DNA. TRBV21-1 counts as a pseudogene. The CDR3 sequence is 16 residues long.

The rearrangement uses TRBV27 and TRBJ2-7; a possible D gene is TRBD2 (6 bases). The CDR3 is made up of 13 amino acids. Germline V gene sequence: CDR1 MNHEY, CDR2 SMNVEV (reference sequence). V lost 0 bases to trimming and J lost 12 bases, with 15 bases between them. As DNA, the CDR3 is TGTGCCAGCAGTTTATCGATGCGGGGCAGATCGTACTTC. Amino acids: CASSLSMRGRSYF.

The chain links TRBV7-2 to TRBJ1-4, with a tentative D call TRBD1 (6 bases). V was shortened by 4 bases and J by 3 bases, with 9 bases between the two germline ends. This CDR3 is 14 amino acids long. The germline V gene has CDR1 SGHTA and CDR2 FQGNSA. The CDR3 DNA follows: TGTGCCAGCAGCTCCCGACAGGCTAATGAAAAACTGTTTTTT. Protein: CASSSRQANEKLFF.

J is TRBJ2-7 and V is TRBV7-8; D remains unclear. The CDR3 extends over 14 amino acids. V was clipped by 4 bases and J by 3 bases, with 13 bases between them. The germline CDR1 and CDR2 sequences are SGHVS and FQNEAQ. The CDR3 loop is CASSSFRSSYEQYF. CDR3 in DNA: TGTGCCAGCAGCTCCTTTCGGTCTAGCTACGAGCAGTACTTC.

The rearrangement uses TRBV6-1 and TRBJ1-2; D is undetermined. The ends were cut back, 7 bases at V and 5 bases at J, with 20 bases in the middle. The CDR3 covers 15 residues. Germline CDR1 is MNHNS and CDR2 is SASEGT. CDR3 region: CASNGGIVETYGYTF. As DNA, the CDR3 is TGTGCCAGCAATGGCGGAATCGTCGAAACTTATGGCTACACCTTC.

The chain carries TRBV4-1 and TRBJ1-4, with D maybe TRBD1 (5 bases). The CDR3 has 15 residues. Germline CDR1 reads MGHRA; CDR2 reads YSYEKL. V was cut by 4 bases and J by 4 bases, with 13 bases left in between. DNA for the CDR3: TGCGCCAGCAGCCCCTCCGGGGGGGTTAATGAAAAACTGTTTTTT. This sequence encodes CASSPSGGVNEKLFF.

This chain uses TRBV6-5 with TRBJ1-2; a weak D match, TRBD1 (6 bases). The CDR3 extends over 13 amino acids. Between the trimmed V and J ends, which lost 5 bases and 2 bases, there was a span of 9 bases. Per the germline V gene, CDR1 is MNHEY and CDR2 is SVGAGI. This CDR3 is CASSRDTNYGYTF. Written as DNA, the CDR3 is TGTGCCAGCAGTAGGGACACCAACTATGGCTACACCTTC.

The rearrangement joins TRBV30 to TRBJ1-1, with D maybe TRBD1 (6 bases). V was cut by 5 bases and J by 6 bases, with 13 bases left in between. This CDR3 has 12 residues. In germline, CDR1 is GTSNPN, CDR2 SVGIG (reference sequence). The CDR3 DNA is TGTGCCTGGTACAGGGTAGGAGCTGAAGCTTTCTTT. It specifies CAWYRVGAEAFF.

The CDR3 protein is CASSRVPGLAGDNEQFF. The CDR3 nucleotides read TGCGCCAGCAGCCGGGTCCCGGGACTAGCGGGAGACAATGAGCAGTTCTTC. The V call is TRBV4-1, the J call TRBJ2-1; 14 bases align to TRBD2. CDR1 is MGHRA and CDR2 is YSYEKL in the germline V gene. Trimming took 4 bases from V and 5 from J; bases not matched to a gene: 7. CDR3 size: 17 residues.

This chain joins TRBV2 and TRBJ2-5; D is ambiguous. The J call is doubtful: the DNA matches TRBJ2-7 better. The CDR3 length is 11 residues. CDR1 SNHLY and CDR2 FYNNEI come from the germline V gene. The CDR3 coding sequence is TGTGCCAGTAGTCCTACCTACGAGCAGTACTTC. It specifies CASSPTYEQYF.

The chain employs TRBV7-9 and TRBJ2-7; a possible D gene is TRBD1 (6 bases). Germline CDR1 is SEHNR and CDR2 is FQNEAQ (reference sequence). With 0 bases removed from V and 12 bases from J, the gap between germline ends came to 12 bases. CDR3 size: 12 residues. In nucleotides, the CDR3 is TGTGCCAGCAGCTTAGCGCTAGGACAGTCGTACTTC. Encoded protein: CASSLALGQSYF.

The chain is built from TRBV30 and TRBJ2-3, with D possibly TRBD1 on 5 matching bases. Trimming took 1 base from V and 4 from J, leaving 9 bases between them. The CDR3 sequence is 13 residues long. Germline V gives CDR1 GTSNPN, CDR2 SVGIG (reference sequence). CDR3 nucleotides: TGTGCCTGGAGTGGTATGACAGCAGATACGCAGTATTTT. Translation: CAWSGMTADTQYF.

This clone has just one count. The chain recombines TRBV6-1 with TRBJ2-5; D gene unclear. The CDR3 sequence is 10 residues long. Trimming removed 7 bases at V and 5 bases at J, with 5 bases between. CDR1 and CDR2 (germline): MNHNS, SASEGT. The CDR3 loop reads CASIGETQYF. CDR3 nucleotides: TGTGCCAGCATCGGGGAGACCCAGTACTTC.

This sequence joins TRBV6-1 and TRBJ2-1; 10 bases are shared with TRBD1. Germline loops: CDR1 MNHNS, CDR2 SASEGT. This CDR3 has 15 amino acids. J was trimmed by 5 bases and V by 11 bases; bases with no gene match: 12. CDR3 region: CAGRDRTGGHNEQFF. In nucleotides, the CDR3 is TGTGCCGGAAGAGATCGGACAGGGGGTCACAATGAGCAGTTCTTC.